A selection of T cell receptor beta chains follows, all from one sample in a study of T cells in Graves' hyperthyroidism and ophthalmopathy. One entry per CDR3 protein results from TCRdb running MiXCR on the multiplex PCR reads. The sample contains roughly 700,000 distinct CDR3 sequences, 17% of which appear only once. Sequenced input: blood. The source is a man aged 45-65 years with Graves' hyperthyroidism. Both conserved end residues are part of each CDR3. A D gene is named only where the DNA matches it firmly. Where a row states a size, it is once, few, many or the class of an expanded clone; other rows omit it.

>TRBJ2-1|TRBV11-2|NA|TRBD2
CASSLRTQPSGSYNEQFF
TGTGCCAGCAGCTTACGGACCCAGCCTAGCGGGTCCTACAATGAGCAGTTCTTC
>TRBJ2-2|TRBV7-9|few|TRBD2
CASSRGLKNTGELFF
TGTGCCAGCAGCCGGGGACTAAAGAACACCGGGGAGCTGTTTTTT
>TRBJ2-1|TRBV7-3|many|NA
CASSSRWDNNEQFF
TGTGCCAGCAGCTCCCGCTGGGATAATAATGAGCAGTTCTTC
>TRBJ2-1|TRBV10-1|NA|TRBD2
CASSASTSGRSSYNEQFF
TGCGCCAGCAGTGCATCGACTAGCGGGAGGAGCTCCTACAATGAGCAGTTCTTC
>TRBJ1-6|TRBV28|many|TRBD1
CASSFPGTGFGDSPLHF
TGTGCCAGCAGTTTCCCCGGGACAGGGTTTGGTGATTCACCCCTCCACTTT
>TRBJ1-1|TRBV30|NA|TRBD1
CAWNSGQGVVNTEAFF
TGTGCCTGGAATTCGGGACAGGGGGTAGTGAACACTGAAGCTTTCTTT
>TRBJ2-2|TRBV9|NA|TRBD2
CASSGPGGVNTGELFF
TGTGCCAGCAGCGGACCTGGGGGGGTGAACACCGGGGAGCTGTTTTTT
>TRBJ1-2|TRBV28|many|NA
CASSPGEWSYGYTF
TGTGCCAGCAGTCCAGGAGAATGGAGCTATGGCTACACCTTC
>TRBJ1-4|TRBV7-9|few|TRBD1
CASSGATGRNEKLFF
TGTGCCAGCAGCGGCGCGACAGGGAGGAATGAAAAACTGTTTTTT
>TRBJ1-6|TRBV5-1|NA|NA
CASSLTGTQNSPLHF
TGCGCCAGCAGCTTAACCGGGACCCAAAATTCACCCCTCCACTTT
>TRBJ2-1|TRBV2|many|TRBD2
CATPTSADNEQFF
TGTGCCACCCCGACTAGCGCCGACAATGAGCAGTTCTTC
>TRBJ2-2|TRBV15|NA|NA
CATSRGGGAAGELFF
TGTGCCACCAGCAGAGGTGGGGGCGCAGCCGGGGAGCTGTTTTTT
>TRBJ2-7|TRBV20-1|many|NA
CSAKVDYSYEQYF
TGCAGTGCTAAGGTAGACTACTCCTACGAGCAGTACTTC
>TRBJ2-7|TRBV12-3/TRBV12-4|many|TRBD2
CASSHTWDRKNGLAGGHPYEQYF
TGTGCCAGCAGCCATACCTGGGACAGGAAAAATGGGCTAGCGGGAGGACACCCCTACGAGCAGTACTTC
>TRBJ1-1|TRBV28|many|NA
CASKPYNLNTEAFF
TGTGCCAGCAAACCCTACAATTTGAACACTGAAGCTTTCTTT